These T cell receptor beta chains were read from a single sample in a study of shared clonotypes between healthy human individuals. Here immunoSEQ multiplex PCR was the method, and the copy in TCRdb shows in-frame clones only, minus some. Of approximately 2,000,000 clones in the sample, approximately 90% were seen once. Sequenced: naive CD4+ T cells from PBMCs. These TCRs come from a man between 18 and 29 years old in good health. Some clones in this sample may be carry-over from other donors' samples. The CDR3 runs from the conserved cysteine through the conserved F or W. Fields, in order: J gene, V gene, CDR3 protein.

TRBJ2-7 | TRBV7-2 | CASSLAPVSGHYSYEQYF
TRBJ1-4 | TRBV7-8 | CASSLEGVGAEKLFF
TRBJ1-4 | TRBV18 | CASSLDSLFGEKLFF
TRBJ2-7 | TRBV27 | CASRGQGSSYEQYF
TRBJ2-2 | TRBV19 | CASTPPGWGRNTGELFF
TRBJ1-6 | TRBV6-5 | CASSYYRAGSPLHF
TRBJ2-5 | TRBV5-1 | CASSLDWGGETQYF
TRBJ2-7 | TRBV2 | CASSPNNTPYEQYF
TRBJ1-5 | TRBV4-1 | CASSQDQTGGQPQHF
TRBJ2-1 | TRBV29-1 | CSGNRLPNGNEQFF
TRBJ2-7 | TRBV9 | CASSVPRNSYEQYF
TRBJ2-7 | TRBV7-9 | CASSSFAQSSYEQYF
TRBJ2-6 | TRBV7-3 | CASSLSGSGGISGANVLTF
TRBJ2-2 | TRBV15 | CATSEDDANTGELFF
TRBJ2-5 | TRBV7-8 | CASSYPGTQSSQYF
TRBJ2-7 | TRBV5-1 | CASRQASGTDSYEQYF
TRBJ2-1 | TRBV7-2 | CASSLSLLSYNEQFF
TRBJ2-2 | TRBV11-1 | CASSSPGTGELFF
TRBJ2-7 | TRBV30 | CAWSPDRSYEQYF
TRBJ1-3 | TRBV7-2 | CASSLGPGNTIYF
TRBJ2-2 | TRBV28 | CASQLAGGGGELFF
TRBJ2-7 | TRBV6-5 | CASTSPGTAKRYF
TRBJ1-1 | TRBV7-3 | CASSLRSPFTAEAFF
TRBJ1-2 | TRBV18 | CASSPSGGGYGYTF
TRBJ1-5 | TRBV19 | CATGAGYSNQPQHF
TRBJ2-6 | TRBV6-1 | CASGPYSGANVLTF
TRBJ2-2 | TRBV30 | CAWTAIRATGELFF
TRBJ1-4 | TRBV29-1 | CSANTPGAGDNEKLFF
TRBJ1-2 | TRBV18 | CASSQLLSNYGYTF
TRBJ2-1 | TRBV6-9 | CASKGLAANNEQFF
TRBJ2-7 | TRBV5-1 | CASSLESAGAAEEQYF
TRBJ2-5 | TRBV10-3 | CAISAAGGVAKTQYF
NA | TRBV29-1 | CSASITSYEQYF